This T cell receptor beta chain is drawn from a study of CD8+CD57+ T cells in acquired aplastic anemia. About the study: There were about 10.8 million reads, on average, for CD4+ cells from healthy donors. Regarding the study as a whole: Significance was not reached for CD8+ Simpson's diversity between patients and controls.

This CDR3 is built from 15 residues. Trimming took 3 bases from V and 6 from J, leaving 18 bases between them. Germline lookup yields CDR1 SQVTM and CDR2 ANQGSEA. Genomic DNA templated the TCR beta VDJ and CDR3 profiling. TCRdb reprocessed the reads with MiXCR, giving one entry per CDR3 protein. This table has under 150,000 distinct CDR3 sequences, less than 45% appearing once. This clonotype was detected a few times. No antigen is known for it. This clonotype was obtained from a human donor in good health, serving as a control. The chain uses TRBV29-1 and TRBJ2-1; no reliable D call. Sequencing used sorted CD4+, CD8+, or CD8+CD57+ T cells (not recorded which) from PBMCs. As DNA, the CDR3 is TGCAGCGTTGATCCGCCTGGACCGTATCGCAATGAGCAGTTCTTC. It is translated as CSVDPPGPYRNEQFF.